The 21 T cell receptor beta chains below were found in one sample sequenced in a study of response to subunit inactivated influenza vaccine. Via MiXCR, TCRdb re-called the RT-PCR reads, giving one row per CDR3 protein. The sample carries 550,000 to 800,000 distinct CDR3 sequences, approximately 15% recorded once. Sequencing used PBMCs from blood, obtained approximately 12 days after vaccination. These receptor sequences come from a man aged 45 to 65 who received an inactivated influenza vaccine.

Concerning this clonotype: The conserved phenylalanine or tryptophan is not found at the CDR3 terminus, so this likely reflects a read error. Because the CDR3's place on the DNA is in doubt, the DNA is left out and the CDR3 is given as listed by TCRdb. This chain links TRBV21-1 with TRBJ2-5; TRBD2, as called in the table, went unchecked against the DNA. TRBV21-1 is given as a pseudogene. The CDR3 extends over 9 residues, inclusive of both ends. The chain's CDR3 is CASSKRLEV.

Many counts were recorded for this clonotype. The V call is TRBV10-3, the J call TRBJ2-1; the match to TRBD2 covers 9 bases. V shed 3 bases, J shed 4 bases, and the junction held 7 bases outside the gene matches. The CDR3 has 16 residues. Per germline, CDR1 ENHRY and CDR2 SYGVKD. DNA of the CDR3: TGTGCCATCAGTGATATAGCGGGAGCCGGTTACAATGAGCAGTTCTTC. It translates to CAISDIAGAGYNEQFF.

This chain links TRBV10-3 with TRBJ1-6, with 10 bases aligning to TRBD1. V was pared by 7 bases and J by 6 bases, with 6 bases of the junction left unmatched. Looked up from germline, CDR1 is ENHRY and CDR2 is SYGVKD. The CDR3 is made up of 15 amino acids. As DNA, the CDR3 is TGTGCCATCACCCCGGGACAGGGGTTTAATTCACCCCTCCACTTT. This codes for CAITPGQGFNSPLHF.

The V call is TRBV29-1, the J call TRBJ2-1, with 7 bases fitting TRBD2. This CDR3 has 14 amino acids. V trimming: 5 bases; J trimming: 4 bases; junction bases outside the gene matches: 8. Germline V lookup: CDR1 SQVTM, CDR2 ANQGSEA. The CDR3 spells CSVYQRGGYNEQFF. The CDR3 DNA reads as TGCAGCGTTTATCAGCGGGGTGGATACAATGAGCAGTTCTTC.

This clonotype showed up just a few times. The chain employs TRBV6-1 and TRBJ2-3; TRBD2 might be the D (6 bases). CDR1 is MNHNS and CDR2 is SASEGT in the germline V gene. The CDR3 totals 15 residues. Trimming pared 5 bases from V and 0 bases from J, leaving 12 bases between. CDR3 sequence reads: CASSPRDFSTDTQYF. The CDR3 coding sequence is TGTGCCAGCAGTCCGAGGGACTTTAGCACAGATACGCAGTATTTT.

This clonotype was found a few times. V and J are TRBV5-1 and TRBJ2-2; D is undetermined. Germline V gene data show CDR1 as SGHRS and CDR2 as YFSETQ. Trimming took off 1 base at V and 8 bases at J, with 15 bases between the two ends. The CDR3 loop spans 15 amino acids. CDR3 loop: CASSLKLPGQGELFF. CDR3 bases: TGCGCCAGCAGCTTGAAACTTCCGGGCCAGGGGGAGCTGTTTTTT.

The V call is TRBV2, the J call TRBJ2-1; 9 nucleotides agree with TRBD2. Germline-derived CDR1 and CDR2 are SNHLY and FYNNEI. The V gene end was trimmed by 3 bases and the J gene end by 4 bases; junction bases not matched to a gene: 4. This CDR3 contains 15 residues. The CDR3 protein is CASSDPSGAYNEQFF. CDR3 coding DNA: TGTGCCAGCAGTGACCCTAGCGGGGCTTACAATGAGCAGTTCTTC.

This clonotype occurred many times. The J gene is TRBJ2-7, the V gene TRBV28, with 12 bases aligning to TRBD1. V dropped 5 bases and J dropped 6; count of bases not matched to a gene: 8. The CDR3 covers 15 residues. CDR1 is MDHEN, CDR2 SYDVKM, per germline. The CDR3: CASSPLGQGASEQYF. Written as DNA, the CDR3 is TGTGCCAGCAGTCCTCTGGGACAGGGGGCGAGCGAGCAGTACTTC.

In its sample, this clonotype was seen a few times. V usage is TRBV20-1 and J usage is TRBJ2-7; possible D gene TRBD2, 6 bases. Germline assignment: CDR1 DFQATT and CDR2 SNEGSKA (reference sequence). V dropped 6 bases and J dropped 1 base, with 16 bases sitting between them. The CDR3 is made up of 14 amino acids. The CDR3 DNA follows: TGCAGTGCCACCCGAAGGGACTTTTCCTACGAGCAGTACTTC. Its translation: CSATRRDFSYEQYF.

This clonotype was detected many times. The rearrangement uses TRBV29-1 and TRBJ2-5; D gene ambiguous. The germline V gene has CDR1 SQVTM and CDR2 ANQGSEA. Trimming took off 4 bases at V and 1 base at J, with 10 bases between the two ends. The CDR3 runs 13 residues. Here the CDR3 DNA reads TGCAGCGTTGGTTCCAGGTTCCAAGAGACCCAGTACTTC. The encoded protein is CSVGSRFQETQYF.

The chain is built from TRBV6-5 and TRBJ2-1, with D possibly TRBD2 on 5 matching bases. V lost 2 bases and J lost 5, with 10 bases in between. Germline CDR1 and CDR2: MNHEY and SVGAGI. This CDR3 spans 14 amino acids. CDR3 residues: CASSYLSGNNEQFF. The CDR3 nucleotides read TGTGCCAGCAGTTACCTTTCGGGGAACAATGAGCAGTTCTTC.

V usage is TRBV20-1 and J usage is TRBJ1-2; D uncertain. Germline values: CDR1 DFQATT, CDR2 SNEGSKA (reference sequence). The V end was cut by 6 bases, the J end by 1 base, with 6 bases between. CDR3 size: 11 residues. CDR3 residues: CSAQYNYGYTF. As DNA, the CDR3 is TGCAGTGCGCAATATAACTATGGCTACACCTTC.

The gene calls are TRBV28 and TRBJ2-2; D is undetermined. Germline-derived CDR1 and CDR2 are MDHEN and SYDVKM. Trimming removed 5 bases from V and 7 bases from J, with 5 bases in between. This CDR3 has 11 amino acids. CDR3 bases: TGTGCCAGCAGTATTGTCGGGGAGCTGTTTTTT. This gives the protein CASSIVGELFF.

The chain has TRBV11-2 and TRBJ2-3; TRBD2 might be the D (5 bases). V lost 0 bases to trimming and J lost 7 bases, with 11 bases between them. Germline lookup yields CDR1 SGHAT and CDR2 FQNNGV. This CDR3 is built from 14 residues. The CDR3 here is CASSLDRRAHTQYF. The CDR3 DNA reads TGTGCCAGCAGCTTAGACCGGCGGGCACATACGCAGTATTTT.

This clonotype was found a few times. The rearrangement joins TRBV4-1 to TRBJ2-5; D could derive from TRBD1 or TRBD2 (5 bases each). Germline V lookup: CDR1 MGHRA, CDR2 YSYEKL. The CDR3 contains 14 residues. Trimming stripped 5 bases from V and 0 bases from J, with 10 bases between. The CDR3 loop is CASSKGRNQETQYF. In DNA form, the CDR3 reads TGCGCCAGCAGCAAGGGACGGAACCAAGAGACCCAGTACTTC.

The genes are TRBV5-6 and TRBJ2-1; the match to TRBD1 covers 7 bases. Germline CDR1 is SGHDT and CDR2 is YYEEEE. This CDR3 is 17 amino acids long. With V trimmed by 1 base and J by 4 bases, 11 bases remained unmatched. DNA of the CDR3: TGTGCCAGCAGCTTGTGGATAGGGACAGACCCTTACAATGAGCAGTTCTTC. Translation: CASSLWIGTDPYNEQFF.

This clonotype was recorded a few times. The chain joins TRBV5-5 to TRBJ2-5; weak D call: TRBD1 (6 bases). CDR3 length: 15 amino acids. CDR1 and CDR2 from the germline V gene are SGHKS and YYEKEE (reference sequence). Trimming pared 4 bases from V and 4 bases from J, leaving 17 bases between. CDR3 region: CASSDLRTAGETQYF. The CDR3 nucleotides are TGTGCCAGCAGCGACCTCCGGACAGCTGGAGAGACCCAGTACTTC.

The rearrangement joins TRBV7-9 to TRBJ2-4, with D uncertain. The CDR3 consists of 16 residues. V lost 5 bases and J lost 0, with 14 bases in between. The V gene's germline CDR1 is SEHNR and CDR2 FQNEAQ (reference sequence). The CDR3 is CASSPAWRLAKNIQYF. CDR3 sequence (DNA): TGTGCCAGCAGCCCAGCCTGGCGGCTAGCCAAAAACATTCAGTACTTC. Filled out from reference TRBV7-9 and TRBJ2-4, the complete variable domain reads DTGVSQNPRHKITKRGQNVTFRCDPISEHNRLYWYRQTLGQGPEFLTYFQNEAQLEKSRLLSDRFSAERPKGSFSTLEIQRTEQGDSAMYLCASSPAWRLAKNIQYFGAGTRLSVL.

This clonotype was observed at least ten times. This chain joins TRBV7-8 and TRBJ2-1; D is perhaps TRBD2 (6 bases). The germline CDR1 and CDR2 sequences are SGHVS and FQNEAQ. V gave up 5 bases and J gave up 5 bases, with 22 bases separating them. The CDR3 contains 17 residues. The CDR3 DNA is TGTGCCAGCAGCAGGCGTTCGGGGGTTGAGGGGAACAATGAGCAGTTCTTC. This gives the protein CASSRRSGVEGNNEQFF.

Worth noting for this clonotype: A read error may account for a junction end that differs from germline. The rearrangement uses TRBV7-8 and TRBJ2-4, with unresolved D. The CDR3 loop spans 18 amino acids. Germline loops: CDR1 SGHVS, CDR2 FQNEAQ. The CDR3 DNA is TGTGACAGCAGCGATGAAGGGTATCGCGCCGAGACCAAAAACATTCAGTACTTC. It encodes CDSSDEGYRAETKNIQYF.

The chain couples TRBV7-3 to TRBJ2-1; 7 positions agree with TRBD1. V gave up 5 bases and J gave up 12 bases; unmatched junction bases: 7. The CDR3 has 12 amino acids. Looked up from germline, CDR1 is SGHTA and CDR2 is FQGTGA. CDR3 DNA: TGTGCCAGCAGCGATCGACAGGGACGGCAGTTCTTC. Amino acids: CASSDRQGRQFF.